This is a list of T cell receptor beta chains from one sample in a study of blood T cell repertoires in COVID-19. Assay used: immunoSEQ multiplex PCR; TCRdb lists only in-frame clones, some missing. The repertoire holds 160,000 or so clones, with around 85% as singletons. The specimen sequenced was peripheral blood. The source of these receptors is a woman in her 70s with acute or convalescent COVID-19. The CDR3 runs from the conserved cysteine through the conserved F or W. The order of the fields is clone size, J gene, D gene, V gene, CDR3 DNA, CDR3 protein. D genes are given only for firm matches. Size is stated for part of the rows, as once, few or many counts, or as a class when the clone is expanded.

size: NA; J: TRBJ1-4; D: NA; V: TRBV18; DNA: TGTGCCAGCAGCCAGGGAAGAGGAGAAAAACTGTTTTTT; CDR3: CASSQGRGEKLFF
size: NA; J: TRBJ2-7; D: TRBD1; V: TRBV27; DNA: TGTGCCAGCAGTTTTGAAGGCAGGGGGCTAGGGGAGCAGTACTTC; CDR3: CASSFEGRGLGEQYF
size: NA; J: TRBJ1-4; D: TRBD1; V: TRBV6-6; DNA: TGTGCCAGCAGTAAGGGACAGGGTAATGAAAAACTGTTTTTT; CDR3: CASSKGQGNEKLFF
size: NA; J: TRBJ2-6; D: NA; V: TRBV6-2/TRBV6-3; DNA: TGTGCCAGCAGTCAACTAGGCTCTGGGGCCAACGTCCTGACTTTC; CDR3: CASSQLGSGANVLTF
size: NA; J: TRBJ1-5; D: NA; V: TRBV24-1; DNA: TGTGCCACCAGTGATGGGACATCGAATCAGCCCCAGCATTTT; CDR3: CATSDGTSNQPQHF
size: NA; J: TRBJ1-4; D: NA; V: TRBV4-1; DNA: TGCGCCAGCAGCCAAGGGTCCCGGACTAATGAAAAACTGTTTTTT; CDR3: CASSQGSRTNEKLFF
size: NA; J: TRBJ2-7; D: NA; V: TRBV5-4; DNA: TGTGCCAGCAGCTTGAGTGGGACTTTCTACGAGCAGTACTTC; CDR3: CASSLSGTFYEQYF
size: NA; J: TRBJ2-1; D: TRBD1; V: TRBV19; DNA: TGTGCCAGTAGTATAGGTGACAGGGCCTTCTACAATGAGCAGTTCTTC; CDR3: CASSIGDRAFYNEQFF
size: NA; J: TRBJ2-5; D: TRBD2; V: TRBV10-3; DNA: TGTGCCATCAGCCGGGGACTAGCGGGCCAAGAGACCCAGTACTTC; CDR3: CAISRGLAGQETQYF
size: NA; J: TRBJ2-7; D: TRBD2; V: TRBV27; DNA: TGTGCCAGCAGACCCAGAGGGACTAGCGGGAGCTACGAGCAGTACTTC; CDR3: CASRPRGTSGSYEQYF
size: NA; J: TRBJ1-3; D: TRBD1; V: TRBV11-2; DNA: TGTGCCAGCAGGACGGGACAGGGAGTAGGAAACACCATATATTTT; CDR3: CASRTGQGVGNTIYF
size: NA; J: TRBJ2-7; D: NA; V: TRBV5-1; DNA: TGCGCCAGCAGCGAAACGGCGGATTACGAGCAGTACTTC; CDR3: CASSETADYEQYF
size: NA; J: TRBJ2-5; D: TRBD2; V: TRBV2; DNA: TGTGCCAGCAGTAAAGGAACTAGCGGGGGAGGTCAAGAGACCCAGTACTTC; CDR3: CASSKGTSGGGQETQYF
size: NA; J: TRBJ2-7; D: NA; V: TRBV7-8; DNA: TGTGCCAGCAGCTCCGCCCTTTGGGCTGGAGGCTACGAGCAGTACTTC; CDR3: CASSSALWAGGYEQYF
size: NA; J: TRBJ2-2; D: TRBD2; V: TRBV2; DNA: TGTGCCAGCAGTGAAGCGTGGGAGGGCGTAGGTCAAGGGAACACCGGGGAGCTGTTTTTT; CDR3: CASSEAWEGVGQGNTGELFF
size: once; J: TRBJ1-3; D: TRBD1; V: TRBV6-5; DNA: TGTGCCAGCAACCAACAGGGGACTGGAAACACCATATATTTT; CDR3: CASNQQGTGNTIYF
size: NA; J: TRBJ1-2; D: TRBD1; V: TRBV19; DNA: TGTGCCAGTAGTCGAACGGGACAGGGGGCGGCAGGCTACACCTTC; CDR3: CASSRTGQGAAGYTF
size: NA; J: TRBJ2-7; D: NA; V: TRBV6-1; DNA: TGTGCCAGCAGTGAACGCGGTTTCGTTGGGTGGCAGTACTTC; CDR3: CASSERGFVGWQYF
size: NA; J: TRBJ2-7; D: TRBD1; V: TRBV4-3; DNA: TGCGCCAGCAGCCAAGACCAAGGACCGGGACAGGGTCAATACGAGCAGTACTTC; CDR3: CASSQDQGPGQGQYEQYF
size: NA; J: TRBJ1-2; D: TRBD1; V: TRBV6-5; DNA: TGTGCCAGCAGTTACTCGAACCGGAGACAGGGCAGCTACACCTTC; CDR3: CASSYSNRRQGSYTF
size: NA; J: TRBJ2-7; D: NA; V: TRBV30; DNA: TGTGCCTGGAGTGAGTTTGGGGCGCGCGAGCAGTACTTC; CDR3: CAWSEFGAREQYF
size: NA; J: TRBJ2-1; D: TRBD2; V: TRBV4-3; DNA: TGCGCCAGCAGCCAAGCCCTTACTAGCGGGAGCTCCTACAATGAGCAGTTCTTC; CDR3: CASSQALTSGSSYNEQFF
size: NA; J: TRBJ1-5; D: NA; V: TRBV28; DNA: TGTGCCAGCACCTATATATCAGGGGCCCGCAATCAGCCCCAGCATTTT; CDR3: CASTYISGARNQPQHF
size: NA; J: TRBJ1-2; D: TRBD1; V: TRBV30; DNA: TGTGCCTGGGACAGGGGGTACTATGGCTACACCTTC; CDR3: CAWDRGYYGYTF
size: NA; J: TRBJ1-2; D: NA; V: TRBV6-5; DNA: TGTGCCAGCAGCCTAAACCAGGGAAACTATGGCTACACCTTC; CDR3: CASSLNQGNYGYTF
size: once; J: TRBJ1-3; D: TRBD1; V: TRBV4-3; DNA: TGCGCCAGCAGCCATGGGACAGGGGCAAACACCATATATTTT; CDR3: CASSHGTGANTIYF
size: NA; J: TRBJ2-6; D: TRBD1; V: TRBV2; DNA: TGTGCCAGCAGGCGACAACAGGGGATCCCTGGGGCCAACGTCCTGACTTTC; CDR3: CASRRQQGIPGANVLTF
size: NA; J: TRBJ2-3; D: NA; V: TRBV9; DNA: TGTGCCAGCAGCGTTAGTAGGGGTAGAACCACAGATACGCAGTATTTT; CDR3: CASSVSRGRTTDTQYF
size: NA; J: TRBJ2-1; D: NA; V: TRBV6-5; DNA: TGTGCCAGCAGTTACGGTCAGGGGCAGCAGTTCTTC; CDR3: CASSYGQGQQFF
size: NA; J: TRBJ2-3; D: TRBD2; V: TRBV9; DNA: TGTGCCAGCAGCGTACAAGCGGGGGGGCAGGATACGCAGTATTTT; CDR3: CASSVQAGGQDTQYF
size: NA; J: TRBJ1-5; D: NA; V: TRBV18; DNA: TGTGCCAGCTCACCCGTGCAGAGCAATCAGCCCCAGCATTTT; CDR3: CASSPVQSNQPQHF
size: once; J: TRBJ2-7; D: NA; V: TRBV7-9; DNA: TGTGCCAGCAGCGCCCGGGACAAACAACCCTACGAGCAGTACTTC; CDR3: CASSARDKQPYEQYF
size: once; J: TRBJ1-4; D: NA; V: TRBV27; DNA: TGTGCCAGCAGGCCCTGGGGGGGTGGGGAAAAACTGTTTTTT; CDR3: CASRPWGGGEKLFF
size: once; J: TRBJ2-1; D: NA; V: TRBV9; DNA: TGTGCCAGCAGCGTAGCCCCTGTTGCTAGATTAGGCAATGAGCAGTTCTTC; CDR3: CASSVAPVARLGNEQFF